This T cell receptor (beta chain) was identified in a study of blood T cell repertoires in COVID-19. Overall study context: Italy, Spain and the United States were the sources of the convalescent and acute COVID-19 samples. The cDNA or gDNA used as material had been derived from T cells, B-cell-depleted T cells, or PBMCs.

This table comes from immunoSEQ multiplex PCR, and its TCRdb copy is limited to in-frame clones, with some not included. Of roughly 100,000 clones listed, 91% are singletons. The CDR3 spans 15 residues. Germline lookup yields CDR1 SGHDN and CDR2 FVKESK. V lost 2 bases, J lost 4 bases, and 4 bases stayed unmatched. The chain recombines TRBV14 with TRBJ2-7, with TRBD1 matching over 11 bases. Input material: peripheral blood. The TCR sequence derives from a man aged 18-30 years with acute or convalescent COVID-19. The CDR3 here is CASSQPGQGGYEQYF. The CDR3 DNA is TGTGCCAGCAGCCAACCGGGACAGGGGGGGTACGAGCAGTACTTC.